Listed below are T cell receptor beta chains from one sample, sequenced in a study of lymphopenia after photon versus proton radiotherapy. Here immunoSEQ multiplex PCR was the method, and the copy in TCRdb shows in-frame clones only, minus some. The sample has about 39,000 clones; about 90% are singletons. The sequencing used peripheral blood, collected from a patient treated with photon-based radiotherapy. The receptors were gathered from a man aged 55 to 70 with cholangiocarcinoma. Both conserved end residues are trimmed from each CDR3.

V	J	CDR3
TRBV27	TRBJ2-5	ASSPPQETQY
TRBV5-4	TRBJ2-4	ASSLSPSPDNFQY
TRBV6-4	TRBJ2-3	ASSASIAGSADTQY
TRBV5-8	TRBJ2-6	ASSLALAGANVLT
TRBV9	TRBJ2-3	ASSVLAGGLDTQY
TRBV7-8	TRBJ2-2	ASSFHRAIGELF
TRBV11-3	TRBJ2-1	ASSKEGGLSYNEQF
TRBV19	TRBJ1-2	ASNRDTNYGYT
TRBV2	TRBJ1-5	ASSDPTGDHQPQH
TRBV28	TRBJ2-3	ASTNPGQGSTDTQY
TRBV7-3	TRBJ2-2	ASSLQGGDTGELF
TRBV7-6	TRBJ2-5	ASSLEDSGRWAETQY
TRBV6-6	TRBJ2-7	ASSYGGAERNEQY
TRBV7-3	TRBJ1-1	ASSHSSRREGVGTEAF
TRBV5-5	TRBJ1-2	ASSLRPDLIGYT
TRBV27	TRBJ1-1	ASSHSGGNTEAF
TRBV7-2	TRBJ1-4	ASSVTLEEKLF
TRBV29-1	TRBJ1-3	SVLTALGNTIY
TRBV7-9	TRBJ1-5	ASSPQGGSQPQH
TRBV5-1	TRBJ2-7	ASSSAGTETYEQY
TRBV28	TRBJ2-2	ASIHTGGTGELF
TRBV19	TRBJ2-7	ASSPRTSGYEQY